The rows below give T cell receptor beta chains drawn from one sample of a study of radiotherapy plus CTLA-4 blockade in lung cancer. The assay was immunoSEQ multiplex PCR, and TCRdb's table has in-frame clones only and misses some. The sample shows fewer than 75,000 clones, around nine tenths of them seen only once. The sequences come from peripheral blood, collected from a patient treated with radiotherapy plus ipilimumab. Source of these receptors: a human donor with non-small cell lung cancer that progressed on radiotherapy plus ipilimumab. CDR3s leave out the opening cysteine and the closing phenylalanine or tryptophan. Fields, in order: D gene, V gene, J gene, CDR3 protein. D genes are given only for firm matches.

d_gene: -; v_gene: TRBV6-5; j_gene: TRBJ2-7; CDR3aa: ASSYFGDREQY
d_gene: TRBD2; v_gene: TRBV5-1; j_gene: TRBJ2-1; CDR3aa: ASSLAGTSGIEQF
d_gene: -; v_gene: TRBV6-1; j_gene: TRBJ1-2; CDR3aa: ASSSKGEGFRGYT
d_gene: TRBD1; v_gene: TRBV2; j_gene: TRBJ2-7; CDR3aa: ASSTTGVPSYEQY
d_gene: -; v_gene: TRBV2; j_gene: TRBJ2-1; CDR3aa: ASSRELDYNEQF
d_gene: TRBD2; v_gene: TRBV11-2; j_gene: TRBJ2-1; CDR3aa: ASGGVRKRNEQF
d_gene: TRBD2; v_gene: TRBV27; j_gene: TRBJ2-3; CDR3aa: ASSSRTSGSLSTDTQY
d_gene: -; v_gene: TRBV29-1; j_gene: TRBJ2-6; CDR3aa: SVSPGAGANVLT
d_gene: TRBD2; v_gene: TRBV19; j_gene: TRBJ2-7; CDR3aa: ASGASGSYEQY
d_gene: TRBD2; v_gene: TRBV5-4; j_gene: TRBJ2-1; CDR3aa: ASSLAGGGLASNEQF
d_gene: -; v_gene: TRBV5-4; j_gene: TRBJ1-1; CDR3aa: ASSRDTEAF
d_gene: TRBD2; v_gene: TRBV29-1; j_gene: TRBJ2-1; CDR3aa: SVDPSGRSEQF
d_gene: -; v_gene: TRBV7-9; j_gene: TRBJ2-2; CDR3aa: ASSFFTGELF
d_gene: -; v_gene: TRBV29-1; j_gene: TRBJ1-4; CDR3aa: SVSDRARGEKLF
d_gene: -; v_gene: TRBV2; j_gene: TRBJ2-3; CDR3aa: ASSDETVSTDTQY
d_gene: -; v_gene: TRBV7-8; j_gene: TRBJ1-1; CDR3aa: ASRRMTMNTEAF
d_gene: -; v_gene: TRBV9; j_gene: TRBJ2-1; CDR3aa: ASSVGGDNEQF